A single sample gave rise to the 12 T cell receptor beta chains below, sequenced in a study of cytotoxic CD8 clonotypes in ibrutinib-treated CLL. Sequencing was performed with immunoSEQ multiplex PCR; in TCRdb, only in-frame clones are kept and a portion is missing. The table lists over 250,000 clones, around 77% of them singletons. The sample in question was PBMCs, obtained at disease progression, from a patient treated with ibrutinib. These receptor sequences come from a human donor with chronic lymphocytic leukemia.

In its sample, this clone was seen a few times. The gene calls are TRBV19 and TRBJ1-2, with 7 nucleotides matching TRBD1. Germline V lookup: CDR1 LNHDA, CDR2 SQIVND (reference sequence). Trimming took 7 bases from V and 8 from J; bases not matched to a gene: 10. The CDR3 spans 13 residues. The DNA of the CDR3 is TGTGCCAGTACCGACAGGGCTGAAACGGGCTACACCTTC. Its translation is CASTDRAETGYTF.

This chain uses TRBV21-1 with TRBJ1-2. TRBV21-1 is noted as a pseudogene. This CDR3 has 11 amino acids. Here the CDR3 reads CASSATYGYTF. The CDR3 DNA reads TGTGCCAGCAGCGCGACGTATGGCTACACCTTC.

The chain links TRBV2 to TRBJ2-5; 9 bases map to TRBD1. Germline V gene sequence: CDR1 SNHLY, CDR2 FYNNEI. V dropped 11 bases and J dropped 2; count of bases not matched to a gene: 12. The CDR3 is 15 amino acids. The CDR3 sequence is CAGIVDRGYQETQYF. DNA of the CDR3: TGTGCCGGCATCGTCGACAGGGGGTATCAAGAGACCCAGTACTTC.

This clone has a handful of counts. The J gene is TRBJ2-3, the V gene TRBV5-1; the D call may be TRBD1 or TRBD2 (5 bases each). This CDR3 spans 17 amino acids. From germline, CDR1 is SGHRS and CDR2 YFSETQ. V was cut by 0 bases and J by 0 bases, with 14 bases left in between. Written as DNA, the CDR3 is TGCGCCAGCAGCTTGGATGTCGGGGCCGCTAGCACAGATACGCAGTATTTT. This codes for CASSLDVGAASTDTQYF.

The CDR3, as DNA: TGTGCCAGCAGCCTGCCACTCCGGGGGGAAACTAACTATGGCTACACCTTC. Protein sequence: CASSLPLRGETNYGYTF. The chain joins TRBV5-4 to TRBJ1-2; possibly TRBD1 for D (5 bases). V lost 4 bases, J lost 0 bases, and 19 bases lay in between. The length of the CDR3 is 17 residues. The germline CDR1 and CDR2 sequences are SGHNT and YYREEE (reference sequence).

This clone showed up just a few times. The chain carries TRBV7-8 and TRBJ2-7; no firm D call. The CDR3 length is 13 residues. The germline V and J ends were trimmed by 1 base and 2 bases, with 6 bases remaining between them. Germline V gene data show CDR1 as SGHVS and CDR2 as FQNEAQ. The CDR3 DNA reads as TGTGCCAGCAGCTTAGTGGCAACCTACGAGCAGTACTTC. Its translation: CASSLVATYEQYF.

The chain employs TRBV28 and TRBJ2-5; TRBD1 is a possible D gene (5 bases). The CDR3 runs 14 residues. Trimming removed 3 bases from V and 0 bases from J, with 8 bases in between. CDR1 MDHEN and CDR2 SYDVKM come from the germline V gene. The CDR3 reads CASSLGRDQETQYF. In DNA form, the CDR3 reads TGTGCCAGCAGTTTGGGCAGGGACCAAGAGACCCAGTACTTC.

The chain has TRBV4-1 and TRBJ2-7, with 7 bases matching TRBD1. CDR1 is MGHRA and CDR2 is YSYEKL in the germline V gene. Trimming at V came to 4 bases and at J to 4 bases, leaving 7 bases not matched to a gene. The CDR3 loop spans 14 amino acids. This CDR3 reads CASSLETGTYEQYF. DNA for the CDR3: TGCGCCAGCAGCCTAGAGACAGGGACGTACGAGCAGTACTTC.

J is TRBJ2-2 and V is TRBV7-3; D uncertain. The V end was cut by 5 bases, the J end by 3 bases, with 16 bases between. Germline CDR1 SGHTA, CDR2 FQGTGA. The CDR3 has 16 amino acids. CDR3 coding DNA: TGTGCCAGCAGCGAACGCCCACCAGGCGACACCGGGGAGCTGTTTTTT. This encodes CASSERPPGDTGELFF.

This chain joins TRBV7-2 and TRBJ2-7, with a tentative D call TRBD1 (6 bases). Germline CDR1 reads SGHTA; CDR2 reads FQGNSA. The CDR3 runs 15 residues. Trimming took 5 bases from V and 1 from J, leaving 15 bases between them. In DNA form, the CDR3 reads TGTGCCAGCAGCGTCCGACAGGTCGTGTCCTACGAGCAGTACTTC. Translated, it gives CASSVRQVVSYEQYF.

The CDR3 loop is CASSPIGHPTEAFF. DNA of the CDR3: TGTGCCAGCTCACCAATAGGACATCCCACTGAAGCTTTCTTT. This sequence joins TRBV18 and TRBJ1-1; possibly TRBD1 for D (5 bases). Germline V gene lookup returns CDR1 KGHSH and CDR2 LQKENI. V dropped 2 bases and J dropped 4 bases, with 11 bases sitting between them. This CDR3 is 14 amino acids long.

V and J are TRBV2 and TRBJ1-1, with no clear D. V gave up 5 bases and J gave up 3 bases, with 10 bases separating them. This CDR3 region has 13 residues. Germline CDR1 SNHLY, CDR2 FYNNEI. CDR3 coding DNA: TGTGCCAGCAGTCTGATGGGCGACACTGAAGCTTTCTTT. Amino acids: CASSLMGDTEAFF. The variable domain in full, completed from reference TRBV2 and TRBJ1-1, reads EPEVTQTPSHQVTQMGQEVILRCVPISNHLYFYWYRQILGQKVEFLVSFYNNEISEKSEIFDDQFSVERPDGSNFTLKIRSTKLEDSAMYFCASSLMGDTEAFFGQGTRLTVV.